This T cell receptor (beta chain) came from a study of blood T cell repertoires in COVID-19. In the original analysis: The authors estimated nucleated cell counts from reference gene primer amplification. TCRdb's table, derived via immunoSEQ multiplex PCR, lists solely in-frame clones and lacks some. The V and J calls and clone size were taken over from that table, and D and trimming were inferred from the DNA. Of around 210,000 clones listed, 80% are singletons. The germline gives CDR1 GTSNPN, CDR2 SVGIG (reference sequence). CDR3 length: 13 residues. Losses at the gene ends were 3 bases for V and 7 bases for J; bases not matched to a gene: 6.

The chain couples TRBV30 to TRBJ2-1, with TRBD1 matching 7 bases. This TCR was recovered from a woman in her 70s with acute or convalescent COVID-19. Sequencing was performed on peripheral blood. The chain's CDR3 is CAWSQGERNEQFF. DNA of the CDR3: TGTGCCTGGAGCCAGGGGGAGCGGAATGAGCAGTTCTTC.